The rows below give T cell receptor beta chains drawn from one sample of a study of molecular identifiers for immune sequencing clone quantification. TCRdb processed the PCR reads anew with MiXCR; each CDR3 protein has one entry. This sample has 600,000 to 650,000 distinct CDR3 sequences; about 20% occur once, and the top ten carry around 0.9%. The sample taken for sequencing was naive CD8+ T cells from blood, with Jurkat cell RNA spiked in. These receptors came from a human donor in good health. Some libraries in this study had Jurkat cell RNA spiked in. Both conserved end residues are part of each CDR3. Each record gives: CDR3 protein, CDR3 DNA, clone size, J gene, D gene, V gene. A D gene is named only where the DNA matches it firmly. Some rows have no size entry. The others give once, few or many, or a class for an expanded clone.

CDR3 protein: CASEVFRDTEAFF
CDR3 DNA: TGTGCCAGCGAAGTTTTCAGGGACACTGAAGCTTTCTTT
clone size: many
J gene: TRBJ1-1
D gene: NA
V gene: TRBV2

CDR3 protein: CASSLGTGARTEAFF
CDR3 DNA: TGTGCCAGCAGCTTGGGGACAGGGGCGCGGACTGAAGCTTTCTTT
clone size: many
J gene: TRBJ1-1
D gene: TRBD1
V gene: TRBV7-3

CDR3 protein: CAISEEVLGGGIQETQYF
CDR3 DNA: TGTGCCATCAGTGAGGAGGTTCTAGGCGGGGGAATCCAAGAGACCCAGTACTTC
clone size: many
J gene: TRBJ2-5
D gene: TRBD2
V gene: TRBV10-3

CDR3 protein: CASSLDIDEQFF
CDR3 DNA: TGTGCCAGCAGCTTAGATATAGATGAGCAGTTCTTC
clone size: few
J gene: TRBJ2-1
D gene: NA
V gene: TRBV7-9

CDR3 protein: CASSYGGLAGAVELFF
CDR3 DNA: TGTGCCAGCAGTTACGGGGGACTAGCGGGAGCGGTGGAGCTGTTTTTT
clone size: many
J gene: TRBJ2-2
D gene: TRBD2
V gene: TRBV6-6

CDR3 protein: CASSAWDREETQYF
CDR3 DNA: TGTGCCAGCAGCGCATGGGACAGGGAAGAGACCCAGTACTTC
clone size: many
J gene: TRBJ2-5
D gene: TRBD1
V gene: TRBV7-9

CDR3 protein: CASSNRGSNTGELFF
CDR3 DNA: TGTGCCAGTAGTAATCGGGGATCGAACACCGGGGAGCTGTTTTTT
clone size: many
J gene: TRBJ2-2
D gene: NA
V gene: TRBV19

CDR3 protein: CATSDGGGWQFF
CDR3 DNA: TGTGCCACCAGTGACGGTGGTGGGTGGCAGTTCTTC
clone size: few
J gene: TRBJ2-1
D gene: NA
V gene: TRBV24-1

CDR3 protein: CASGLNFGPFSTDTQYF
CDR3 DNA: TGTGCCAGCGGCTTAAACTTTGGACCCTTTAGCACAGATACGCAGTATTTT
clone size: once
J gene: TRBJ2-3
D gene: NA
V gene: TRBV7-7

CDR3 protein: CASSPRTGEANYGCTF
CDR3 DNA: TGTGCCAGCAGCCCTAGGACAGGGGAAGCTAACTATGGCTGCACCTTC
clone size: NA
J gene: TRBJ1-2
D gene: TRBD1
V gene: TRBV7-9

CDR3 protein: CASSSAASEKLFF
CDR3 DNA: TGTGCCAGCAGCTCGGCCGCCTCCGAAAAACTGTTTTTT
clone size: many
J gene: TRBJ1-4
D gene: NA
V gene: TRBV13

CDR3 protein: CASSFGGREYEQYF
CDR3 DNA: TGTGCCAGCAGTTTCGGCGGGAGGGAGTACGAGCAGTACTTC
clone size: many
J gene: TRBJ2-7
D gene: TRBD2
V gene: TRBV12-3/TRBV12-4

CDR3 protein: CASSNSLSNYGYTF
CDR3 DNA: TGTGCCAGCAGCAACAGCCTATCAAACTATGGCTACACCTTC
clone size: few
J gene: TRBJ1-2
D gene: NA
V gene: TRBV12-3/TRBV12-4

CDR3 protein: CASSPVTDYEQYF
CDR3 DNA: TGTGCCAGCAGTCCGGTGACAGACTACGAGCAGTACTTC
clone size: few
J gene: TRBJ2-7
D gene: NA
V gene: TRBV28

CDR3 protein: CSARDRGTPATNYGYTF
CDR3 DNA: TGCAGTGCTAGAGACCGCGGAACTCCAGCTACTAACTATGGCTACACCTTC
clone size: many
J gene: TRBJ1-2
D gene: NA
V gene: TRBV20-1

CDR3 protein: CASSLIWPSYEQYF
CDR3 DNA: TGTGCCAGCAGCTTAATCTGGCCCTCTTACGAGCAGTACTTC
clone size: many
J gene: TRBJ2-7
D gene: NA
V gene: TRBV7-2

CDR3 protein: CASSPGQGPYEQYF
CDR3 DNA: TGTGCCAGCAGCCCGGGACAGGGGCCCTACGAGCAGTACTTC
clone size: many
J gene: TRBJ2-7
D gene: TRBD1
V gene: TRBV5-1

CDR3 protein: CSARDSRTSGSRDEQYF
CDR3 DNA: TGCAGTGCTAGAGATAGTAGGACTAGCGGGAGTAGGGACGAGCAGTACTTC
clone size: many
J gene: TRBJ2-7
D gene: TRBD2
V gene: TRBV20-1

CDR3 protein: CASRPPRGRASGELFF
CDR3 DNA: TGTGCCAGCAGACCCCCCAGGGGGAGGGCTTCTGGGGAGCTGTTTTTT
clone size: many
J gene: TRBJ2-2
D gene: NA
V gene: TRBV12-3/TRBV12-4

CDR3 protein: CATMDRGEDTEAFF
CDR3 DNA: TGTGCCACCATGGACAGGGGAGAGGACACTGAAGCTTTCTTT
clone size: many
J gene: TRBJ1-1
D gene: TRBD1
V gene: TRBV15

CDR3 protein: CASSNGSRAGVHNEQFF
CDR3 DNA: TGTGCCAGCAGCAATGGTTCGCGGGCAGGGGTCCACAATGAGCAGTTCTTC
clone size: many
J gene: TRBJ2-1
D gene: NA
V gene: TRBV21-1

CDR3 protein: CASSSRGGTDEQFF
CDR3 DNA: TGTGCCAGCAGCTCCCGAGGGGGTACGGATGAGCAGTTCTTC
clone size: NA
J gene: TRBJ2-1
D gene: NA
V gene: TRBV11-3

CDR3 protein: CASSQDRGDFYNSPLHF
CDR3 DNA: TGCGCCAGCAGCCAAGATAGAGGGGATTTCTATAATTCACCCCTCCACTTT
clone size: NA
J gene: TRBJ1-6
D gene: NA
V gene: TRBV4-3

CDR3 protein: CASSLEWGTSGPPRIGTQYF
CDR3 DNA: TGTGCCAGCAGTTTGGAGTGGGGGACTAGCGGGCCCCCAAGGATTGGTACGCAGTATTTT
clone size: NA
J gene: TRBJ2-3
D gene: TRBD2
V gene: TRBV12-3/TRBV12-4

CDR3 protein: CASSLRYGYTF
CDR3 DNA: TGTGCCAGCAGTCTACGATATGGCTACACCTTC
clone size: many
J gene: TRBJ1-2
D gene: NA
V gene: TRBV6-2/TRBV6-3

CDR3 protein: CASSLRFGGFTGELFF
CDR3 DNA: TGCGCCAGCAGCCTCCGCTTCGGGGGTTTCACCGGGGAGCTGTTTTTT
clone size: NA
J gene: TRBJ2-2
D gene: NA
V gene: TRBV4-3

CDR3 protein: CASSFLAAGLSTDTQYF
CDR3 DNA: TGTGCCAGCAGTTTCCTTGCAGCGGGCCTTAGCACAGATACGCAGTATTTT
clone size: NA
J gene: TRBJ2-3
D gene: NA
V gene: TRBV6-2/TRBV6-3

CDR3 protein: CASSSQLGTGELFF
CDR3 DNA: TGTGCCAGCAGCTCTCAGTTAGGGACCGGGGAGCTGTTTTTT
clone size: many
J gene: TRBJ2-2
D gene: NA
V gene: TRBV7-3

CDR3 protein: CASSKTGWGRAWETQYF
CDR3 DNA: TGTGCCAGCAGTAAAACCGGCTGGGGGAGGGCCTGGGAGACCCAGTACTTC
clone size: many
J gene: TRBJ2-5
D gene: TRBD2
V gene: TRBV12-3/TRBV12-4